This T cell receptor (beta chain) was sequenced in a study of Japanese encephalitis immunity and Zika vaccine responses (dated by TCRdb to about 2021). For the wider study: Three 5.0 ug doses of alum-adjuvanted ZPIV were administered to included participants at weeks 0, 4 and 28. One dose of YFV vaccine (YF-VAX) was administered before ZPIV to about 12 participants, and eight or nine participants were flavivirus-naive. TCR repertoires from a few flavivirus-naive individuals were also analyzed at weeks 2, 6 and 52 after the start of ZPIV vaccination. About a dozen participants were given two doses of JEV vaccine (IXIARO) 28 days apart, two to three months before the first ZPIV dose. Several representative participants from each pre-vaccination group were selected for TCR sequencing, using samples from week 0 (after pre-vaccination and before ZPIV) and week 52. ZIKV peptides were 15-mers overlapping by 11 residues, selected for NetMHCpan/NetMHCII-predicted epitopes with affinity below 50 nM. For stimulation, either ZIKV structural-protein peptide pools divided into flavivirus-conserved and non-conserved sets were used, or JEV or YFV peptides matching the pre-vaccination. The study examined whether earlier vaccination against Japanese encephalitis virus (JEV) or yellow fever virus (YFV) influenced CD4 T cell responses to the Zika vaccine.

Relative to its sample, this clonotype is large (0.1 to 1%). Base-call qualities are not available, and no considerably larger clone is one nucleotide away. The germline V gene (reference sequence) specifies DFQATT as CDR1 and SNEGSKA as CDR2. The CDR3 runs 15 residues from the cysteine to the phenylalanine. Only CDR3 DNA remains: 45 bases, in frame from the first base. V is cut by 2 bases and J by 6 bases, and the space between the germline ends is 17 bases. Library preparation employed 5' RACE. Before sequencing, TCRbeta libraries were pooled in proportion to the sorted cell numbers of each library. Total RNA was extracted from sorted cells with RNAzol RT, and cDNA was synthesized with an oligo(dT) primer and a template-switching oligo. The TCRbeta V-CDR3-J region was amplified by PCR between a SMARTer oligo primer and a TCRbeta constant-region primer using Kapa HiFi. Illumina adaptors and sample-specific index barcodes were added in a second PCR, with HighPrep bead cleanup and a Bioanalyzer check confirming a band of roughly 650 bp. Libraries were sequenced on an Illumina MiSeq with 2x151 bp paired-end reads. From the authors' description of their analysis: An in-house Java program demultiplexed the reads, while MiXCR assigned TCRbeta annotations and counted clonotypes. Repertoire overlap used Morisita-Horn indices from the R package vegan, with UPGMA clustering and Circos plots of recurring clonotypes. Shannon diversity and richness were each normalized to the maximum value possible given the input cell numbers, so the resulting values fell between 0 and 1. MUSCLE was used to align CDR3beta sequences, SeqinR to compute distances, and R to plot multidimensional scaling. In-frame beta chains were kept once TCRdb had trimmed the public reads at Q25 with fastp and called clones with MiXCR. Each entry merges the rows of one CDR3 protein and shows their most common DNA and genes. TCRdb, not the original authors, processed these V and J calls. A total of about 580 distinct CDR3 sequences appear in this sample, around 2.4% of them only once. Roughly 24% of the sample is held by the ten biggest clonotypes.

What the authors observed across the whole study: After ZPIV, a significant decrease in repertoire richness of CD4 T cells responding to conserved ZIKV epitopes was observed in JEV-pre-vaccinated donors. Peptide-pool deconvolution was not performed because of sample size limitations, and consequently the individual peptides driving cross-reactive responses were not identified. Only a few individuals showed CD8 T cell responses to ZIKV peptide pools, and those responses were very low in magnitude. The samples grouped by participant and showed no similarity across individuals, which suggests that no public TCRs were detected. The analysis covered only a subset of trial participants who had three doses and adequate samples, rather than the whole vaccinated cohort. JEV-pre-vaccinated donors showed higher repertoire similarity across time-points and stimulations than YFV-pre-vaccinated donors, indicating more clonotypes common to ZIKV and JEV stimulation.

PBMCs were labeled with CellTrace CFSE and cultured for 6 to 7 days in RPMI with around 8.7% human serum plus peptide pools at approximately 1 ug/mL each. On a BD FACSAria, proliferating CD4 T cells were sorted without fixation as live CD56-CD19-CD16-CD3+CD4+ CFSE-low cells. Enrolled adults were healthy and were found to be seronegative for ZIKV, JEV, YFV, DENV and WNV by microneutralization screening. Samples came from a phase 1, double-blinded, randomized, placebo-controlled trial of an alum-adjuvanted Zika purified-inactivated virus (ZPIV) vaccine. Peripheral blood mononuclear cells were isolated using a standard procedure and kept frozen in liquid nitrogen until needed.

The source is an adult woman who received an inactivated Zika virus vaccine. Recombination linked TRBV20-1 to TRBJ1-3; a tentative D match to TRBD1 spans 6 bases. Sequences were derived from antigen-activated CD4+ T cells from blood, cultured, sampled during a Zika inactivated vaccine study. CDR3 region: CSARYPGAKENTIYF. The DNA sequence reads TGCAGTGCTAGATATCCAGGGGCTAAAGAAAACACCATATATTTT.